Shown below are 8 T cell receptor beta chains from a single sample sequenced in a study of blood T cell repertoires in COVID-19 (dated by TCRdb to about 2020). Library generation was performed with the immunoSEQ multiplex PCR assay. TCRdb's version of the immuneACCESS table is confined to in-frame rearrangements and falls short of the full clone set. An unresolved V gene accounts for under half of the shortfall where checked; the remainder is of unknown origin. In this sample the table shows about 86,000 clones, roughly 82% of which occur a single time. 1.2% of the sample is taken by the ten largest. What was sequenced was peripheral blood. The receptors shown here come from a woman older than 75 with acute or convalescent COVID-19.

This rearrangement joins TRBV6-5 to TRBJ2-7; 8 positions match TRBD1. This CDR3 comprises 14 residues. Germline assignment: CDR1 MNHEY and CDR2 SVGAGI. Germline trimming cut 6 bases from V and 2 bases from J; bases unmatched to any gene: 6. For the CDR3, the DNA is TGTGCCAGCAGAAGGACAGGGCTTCCCTACGAGCAGTACTTC. Translating it yields CASRRTGLPYEQYF.

The chain carries TRBV5-1 and TRBJ2-6, with D perhaps matching TRBD1 (6 bases). Germline loops: CDR1 SGHRS, CDR2 YFSETQ. This CDR3 is built from 16 residues. Trimming left V 3 bases short and J 1 base short, with 11 bases between. CDR3: CASSWGRRSGANVLTF. CDR3 nucleotide sequence: TGCGCCAGCAGCTGGGGGCGCAGGTCTGGGGCCAACGTCCTGACTTTC.

This clone was seen only a few times. J is TRBJ2-2 and V is TRBV2, with unresolved D. The CDR3 totals 14 residues. Germline V lookup: CDR1 SNHLY, CDR2 FYNNEI. Deletions cut 2 bases from V and 3 bases from J, with 7 bases between. The CDR3 loop is CASSEIRDTGELFF. CDR3 DNA: TGTGCCAGCAGTGAAATCCGGGACACCGGGGAGCTGTTTTTT.

The V call is TRBV15, the J call TRBJ2-5, with a weak D call TRBD2 (5 bases). Germline loops: CDR1 LNHNV, CDR2 YYDKDF (reference sequence). The CDR3 has 15 residues. V was trimmed by 0 bases and J by 1 base, leaving 9 bases between them. CDR3 sequence (DNA): TGTGCCACCAGCAGAGATCGACTACCCCAAGAGACCCAGTACTTC. It yields the protein CATSRDRLPQETQYF.

This chain links TRBV7-8 with TRBJ2-2, with 8 nucleotides matching TRBD1. The V segment lost 3 bases and the J segment 1 base; nucleotides outside the gene matches: 7. This CDR3 is 17 amino acids long. Germline assignment: CDR1 SGHVS and CDR2 FQNEAQ. The CDR3 bases are TGTGCCAGCAGCTTTGGTCAAGGACAGGGGAACACCGGGGAGCTGTTTTTT. Translated: CASSFGQGQGNTGELFF.

The V call is TRBV6-5, the J call TRBJ2-1; the D gene is possibly TRBD2 (5 bases). This CDR3 has 15 amino acids. Germline CDR1 MNHEY, CDR2 SVGAGI. Trimming left V 6 bases short and J 5 bases short, with 17 bases between. The CDR3 coding sequence is TGTGCCAGCAGCCCACGAGGGCAACCTCACAATGAGCAGTTCTTC. Its translation is CASSPRGQPHNEQFF.

This clone has a handful of counts. The chain uses TRBV5-4 and TRBJ2-2; 10 bases fit TRBD1. Per the germline V gene, CDR1 is SGHNT and CDR2 is YYREEE (reference sequence). The V segment lost 4 bases and the J segment 6 bases; nucleotides outside the gene matches: 12. The CDR3 length is 17 residues. Here the CDR3 reads CASSAKNSGTGAGELFF. The CDR3 DNA sequence: TGTGCCAGCAGCGCAAAAAATTCCGGGACAGGGGCCGGGGAGCTGTTTTTT. The full variable domain, rest sourced from reference TRBV5-4 and TRBJ2-2, is ETGVTQSPTHLIKTRGQQVTLRCSSQSGHNTVSWYQQALGQGPQFIFQYYREEENGRGNFPPRFSGLQFPNYSSELNVNALELDDSALYLCASSAKNSGTGAGELFFGEGSRLTVL.

J is TRBJ2-7 and V is TRBV5-3; possibly TRBD1 for D (6 bases). TRBV5-3 qualifies as an ORF whose function is uncertain. The CDR3 is 13 amino acids. V shed 4 bases and J shed 5 bases, with 13 bases lying between them. The CDR3, as DNA: TGTGCCAGAAGCCCCAGGGGAATCGACGAGCAGTACTTC. It specifies CARSPRGIDEQYF.